These 24 T cell receptor beta chains originate from one sample sequenced in a study of identical twins. TCRdb redid the calling of the 5' RACE reads with MiXCR, one entry per CDR3 protein. Here the sample spans around 1.7 million distinct CDR3 sequences, roughly 35% being singletons. Sequencing input: cord blood. All receptors come from a newborn girl in good health.

This clonotype occurred a few times. The chain recombines TRBV27 with TRBJ2-1; weak D call: TRBD1 (5 bases). With 1 base removed from V and 5 bases from J, the gap between germline ends came to 15 bases. The CDR3 runs 16 residues. The germline V gene has CDR1 MNHEY and CDR2 SMNVEV (reference sequence). CDR3 amino acids: CASSLWGLGRNNEQFF. CDR3 sequence (DNA): TGTGCCAGCAGTTTATGGGGCCTTGGACGTAACAATGAGCAGTTCTTC.

As concerns this clonotype: Sequence at one end of the junction differs from germline and may be a read error. V and J are TRBV7-9 and TRBJ1-2; D not certain. Germline CDR1 and CDR2: SEHNR and FQNEAQ (reference sequence). The CDR3 length is 14 residues. The CDR3 is CASSLDSVNYGCTF. In DNA, the CDR3 is TGTGCCAGCAGCTTAGACAGCGTTAACTATGGCTGCACCTTC.

The CDR3 region is CASSSYSWSSYNEQFF. The CDR3, as DNA: TGTGCCAGCAGCTCGTATAGCTGGAGCTCCTACAATGAGCAGTTCTTC. This chain uses TRBV11-2 with TRBJ2-1, with D unresolved. V was trimmed by 4 bases and J by 0 bases, leaving 13 bases between them. Germline V gives CDR1 SGHAT, CDR2 FQNNGV. The length of the CDR3 is 16 residues.

This chain uses TRBV25-1 with TRBJ2-1; weak D call: TRBD1 (5 bases). Trimming shortened V by 4 bases and J by 0 bases, and 10 bases separated the two germline ends. Germline V gene data show CDR1 as MGHDK and CDR2 as SYGVNS. The CDR3 is 15 amino acids. The CDR3 is CASSGRVNSYNEQFF. The CDR3 DNA follows: TGTGCCAGCAGTGGCAGGGTGAACTCCTACAATGAGCAGTTCTTC.

This clonotype was seen at least ten times. The chain uses TRBV10-3 and TRBJ1-2; no definite D call. The CDR3 length is 12 residues. Germline-derived CDR1 and CDR2 are ENHRY and SYGVKD. V lost 7 bases to trimming and J lost 1 base, with 7 bases between them. CDR3: CAITPDNYGYTF. The CDR3 DNA follows: TGTGCCATCACCCCCGATAACTATGGCTACACCTTC.

Only a few counts were recorded for this clonotype. This chain links TRBV11-2 with TRBJ2-3; 8 bases match TRBD2. The junction had 4 bases not matched to a gene; V was cut back by 0 bases and J by 5 bases. This CDR3 contains 15 residues. Germline V gives CDR1 SGHAT, CDR2 FQNNGV. This CDR3 is CASSLETSAGDTQYF. In nucleotides, the CDR3 is TGTGCCAGCAGCTTAGAGACTAGCGCGGGAGATACGCAGTATTTT.

The CDR3 DNA sequence: TGTGCCAGCAGTGACGAAGGGAGGGGATATAGCAATCAGCCCCAGCATTTT. Translating it yields CASSDEGRGYSNQPQHF. The chain is built from TRBV6-1 and TRBJ1-5; a possible D gene is TRBD1 (5 bases). The germline CDR1 and CDR2 sequences are MNHNS and SASEGT. Trimming cost V 3 bases and J 0 bases, with 15 bases left between them. This CDR3 has 17 residues.

In this sample, this clonotype turned up a few times. V gene TRBV11-2 combines with J gene TRBJ2-1, with a possible D match to TRBD2 (7 bases). CDR1 is SGHAT and CDR2 is FQNNGV in the germline V gene. This CDR3 spans 15 amino acids. The V end lost 5 bases, the J end lost 10 bases, and 21 bases lay between the germline ends. CDR3 sequence reads: CASSPYLGGAQEQFF. The CDR3 DNA sequence: TGTGCCAGCAGCCCCTACTTAGGGGGGGCTCAGGAGCAGTTCTTC.

The chain joins TRBV3-1 to TRBJ2-7; 7 nucleotides match TRBD1. V shed 4 bases and J 5 bases; nucleotides not matched to a gene: 14. The CDR3 runs to 16 residues. Germline assignment: CDR1 LGHDT and CDR2 YNNKEL (reference sequence). CDR3 bases: TGTGCCAGCAGCCTCCCCGGTCTGGACGGACAGGACGAGCAGTACTTC. As protein: CASSLPGLDGQDEQYF.

The chain joins TRBV7-9 to TRBJ2-1; TRBD1 might be the D (6 bases). Germline lookup yields CDR1 SEHNR and CDR2 FQNEAQ (reference sequence). The CDR3 consists of 13 residues. V dropped 7 bases and J dropped 3 bases, with 10 bases sitting between them. This CDR3 is CASTRGDYNEQFF. CDR3 bases: TGTGCCAGCACCAGGGGTGACTACAATGAGCAGTTCTTC.

This clonotype was seen only a few times. This chain links TRBV24-1 with TRBJ1-5; D is uncertain. Trimming took off 0 bases at V and 3 bases at J, with 11 bases between the two ends. The germline gives CDR1 KGHDR, CDR2 SFDVKD. The CDR3 length is 16 residues. This CDR3 is CATSDLRPGSNQPQHF. The CDR3, as DNA: TGTGCCACCAGTGATTTGCGTCCGGGTTCCAATCAGCCCCAGCATTTT.

V is TRBV4-2 and J is TRBJ2-7; D perhaps matches TRBD1 (6 bases). Germline values: CDR1 LGHNA, CDR2 YNFKEQ. CDR3 length: 14 residues. Between the trimmed V and J ends, which lost 0 bases and 7 bases, there was a span of 13 bases. The CDR3 sequence: CASSQDLGAREQYF. CDR3 sequence (DNA): TGTGCCAGCAGCCAAGATTTGGGGGCCCGGGAGCAGTACTTC.

This clonotype was seen a handful of times. The chain joins TRBV7-2 to TRBJ2-3; no firm D call. Trimming pared 1 base from V and 10 bases from J, leaving 12 bases between. Germline lookup yields CDR1 SGHTA and CDR2 FQGNSA. The CDR3 consists of 13 residues. CDR3 nucleotides: TGTGCCAGCAGCTTAGAGACCTTCCTCCCGCAGTATTTT. Its protein product is CASSLETFLPQYF. Based on the CDR3 plus reference TRBV7-2 and TRBJ2-3, the full variable domain is GAGVSQSPSNKVTEKGKDVELRCDPISGHTALYWYRQSLGQGLEFLIYFQGNSAPDKSGLPSDRFSAERTGGSVSTLTIQRTQQEDSAVYLCASSLETFLPQYFGPGTRLTVL.

This sequence joins TRBV28 and TRBJ1-2; 8 bases align to TRBD1. The germline CDR1 and CDR2 sequences are MDHEN and SYDVKM. The length of the CDR3 is 13 residues. With V trimmed by 6 bases and J by 7 bases, 7 bases remained unmatched. The CDR3 bases are TGTGCCAGCAGCACCCAGGGGGCCGGTGGCTACACCTTC. Translated, it gives CASSTQGAGGYTF.

This clonotype was picked up a small number of times. V gene TRBV5-1 combines with J gene TRBJ2-7, with TRBD2 matching over 7 bases. V lost 5 bases and J lost 3; bases outside the gene matches: 8. This CDR3 spans 14 amino acids. CDR1 is SGHRS, CDR2 YFSETQ, per germline. The CDR3 bases are TGCGCCAGCAGGGACGGGACTACTCTCTACGAGCAGTACTTC. Translating gives CASRDGTTLYEQYF.

This chain links TRBV7-6 with TRBJ1-1; 7 positions agree with TRBD1. The CDR3 has 18 residues. J lost 0 bases, V lost 0 bases, and 10 bases had no gene match. The germline gives CDR1 SGHVS, CDR2 FNYEAQ. The CDR3 nucleotides read TGTGCCAGCAGCTTAGCGGAAGGGGGCGCGTCCATGAACACTGAAGCTTTCTTT. This encodes CASSLAEGGASMNTEAFF.

This clonotype has only a few counts. The chain carries TRBV20-1 and TRBJ2-1, with TRBD2 matching over 9 bases. Unmatched junction bases numbered 5, after V lost 7 bases and J lost 1 base. The CDR3 is 14 amino acids. Germline values: CDR1 DFQATT, CDR2 SNEGSKA (reference sequence). The CDR3 DNA sequence: TGCAGTGAGGGCGGGGGGGCATCCTACAATGAGCAGTTCTTC. Translated: CSEGGGASYNEQFF.

This chain uses TRBV6-5 with TRBJ1-2, with a tentative D call TRBD1 (5 bases). The CDR3 has 15 amino acids. Germline V gene data show CDR1 as MNHEY and CDR2 as SVGAGI. Trimming left V 0 bases short and J 2 bases short, with 10 bases between. CDR3 DNA: TGTGCCAGCAGTTACTCGAGGGACCTAAACTATGGCTACACCTTC. As protein: CASSYSRDLNYGYTF.

This sequence joins TRBV25-1 and TRBJ2-1, with D uncertain. Per germline, CDR1 MGHDK and CDR2 SYGVNS. Trimming removed 1 base at V and 3 bases at J, with 10 bases between. The CDR3 spans 15 residues. This CDR3 reads CASSELRGYYNEQFF. CDR3 nucleotides: TGTGCCAGCAGTGAATTGCGAGGATACTACAATGAGCAGTTCTTC.

The V and J genes are TRBV11-3 and TRBJ2-3, with D unclear. The CDR3 extends over 15 amino acids. V was pared by 6 bases and J by 0 bases, with 13 bases between. Germline CDR1 is SGHNT and CDR2 is YENEEA. This CDR3 is CASSVSRLSTDTQYF. CDR3 DNA sequence: TGTGCCAGCAGTGTTAGTCGTTTAAGCACAGATACGCAGTATTTT.

V is TRBV25-1 and J is TRBJ1-4; TRBD1 might be the D (6 bases). Trimming left V 3 bases short and J 9 bases short, with 11 bases between. The CDR3 consists of 13 residues. The germline CDR1 and CDR2 sequences are MGHDK and SYGVNS. In nucleotides, the CDR3 is TGTGCCAGCAGTGATGACGGGACACAAAAACTGTTTTTT. Translating it yields CASSDDGTQKLFF. The whole variable domain, remainder taken from reference TRBV25-1 and TRBJ1-4, is EADIYQTPRYLVIGTGKKITLECSQTMGHDKMYWYQQDPGMELHLIHYSYGVNSTEKGDLSSESTVSRIRTEHFPLTLESARPSHTSQYLCASSDDGTQKLFFGSGTQLSVL.

This clonotype was detected once. The chain has TRBV5-6 and TRBJ2-1; unclear D gene. Germline values: CDR1 SGHDT, CDR2 YYEEEE. V was pared by 0 bases and J by 10 bases, with 11 bases between. The CDR3 sequence is 13 residues long. In DNA form, the CDR3 reads TGTGCCAGCAGCTTGGTTTCCGTCTACGAGCAGTTCTTC. This translates into CASSLVSVYEQFF.

This chain links TRBV7-2 with TRBJ1-5; TRBD1 is a possible D gene (6 bases). V lost 8 bases and J lost 3, with 20 bases in between. The CDR3 runs 16 residues. The germline CDR1 and CDR2 sequences are SGHTA and FQGNSA. DNA for the CDR3: TGTGCCAGCGGGACGATGGGGGGGCGACTCAATCAGCCCCAGCATTTT. It yields the protein CASGTMGGRLNQPQHF.

The genes are TRBV7-9 and TRBJ2-3; 9 nucleotides agree with TRBD2. V dropped 7 bases and J dropped 4; count of bases not matched to a gene: 24. CDR3 length: 20 residues. The germline V gene encodes CDR1 SEHNR and CDR2 FQNEAQ (reference sequence). The CDR3 region is CASKLRDVRGGLIVADTQYF. The DNA of the CDR3 is TGTGCCAGCAAGCTTAGAGATGTGCGGGGGGGCCTGATTGTCGCAGATACGCAGTATTTT.